These T cell receptor beta chains were read from a single sample in a study of beta chain features in type 1 diabetes. TCRdb's table, derived via immunoSEQ multiplex PCR, lists solely in-frame clones and lacks some. The sample has about 230,000 clones, 9.6% seen once; the top ten hold 0.03% to 0.04%. Sample: naive CD4+ T cells from blood. These receptors all stem from a woman between 18 and 29 years old in good health. Both conserved end residues are part of each CDR3. Fields, in order: J gene, V gene, clone size, D gene, CDR3 DNA, CDR3 protein. The D gene is left open where the match is weak. Clone size, where shown, is once, few, many, or a class for clones that have expanded.

j_gene: TRBJ2-7; v_gene: TRBV4-1; abundance: .; d_gene: .; CDR3nt: TGCGCCAGCAGCCAAGGGCAGGCACGGGGCTACGAGCAGTACTTC; CDR3aa: CASSQGQARGYEQYF
j_gene: TRBJ1-6; v_gene: TRBV19; abundance: few; d_gene: .; CDR3nt: TGTGCCAGTGGCCTCCTCCACTTT; CDR3aa: CASGLLHF
j_gene: TRBJ2-4; v_gene: TRBV4-1; abundance: many; d_gene: .; CDR3nt: TGCGCCAGCAGCCTCGGCTTGTTCGGGTCCAAAAACATTCAGTACTTC; CDR3aa: CASSLGLFGSKNIQYF
j_gene: TRBJ1-4; v_gene: TRBV9; abundance: few; d_gene: TRBD1; CDR3nt: TGTGCCAGCAGCGTGACAGGGACCGAGAATGAAAAACTGTTTTTT; CDR3aa: CASSVTGTENEKLFF
j_gene: TRBJ2-6; v_gene: TRBV25-1; abundance: .; d_gene: .; CDR3nt: TGTGCCAGCAACGCCGCAGGGCCATCTGGGGCCAACGTCCTGACTTTC; CDR3aa: CASNAAGPSGANVLTF
j_gene: TRBJ2-7; v_gene: TRBV30; abundance: many; d_gene: .; CDR3nt: TGTGCCTGGACTGGATGGGAGGGGGCCTACGAGCAGTACTTC; CDR3aa: CAWTGWEGAYEQYF
j_gene: TRBJ2-1; v_gene: TRBV29-1; abundance: many; d_gene: .; CDR3nt: TGCAGCGTTGAATGGCGGTACAATGAGCAGTTCTTC; CDR3aa: CSVEWRYNEQFF
j_gene: TRBJ2-7; v_gene: TRBV7-3; abundance: few; d_gene: .; CDR3nt: TGTGCCAGCAGCCCTCTCCCACCGGGAGCAAGGAACGAGCAGTACTTC; CDR3aa: CASSPLPPGARNEQYF
j_gene: TRBJ2-3; v_gene: TRBV9; abundance: few; d_gene: .; CDR3nt: TGTGCCAGCAGCGTGCGACAGACTAGCACAGATACGCAGTATTTT; CDR3aa: CASSVRQTSTDTQYF
j_gene: TRBJ2-3; v_gene: TRBV5-1; abundance: .; d_gene: .; CDR3nt: TGCGCCAGCAGCTCCGGACAGCTCACAGATACGCAGTATTTT; CDR3aa: CASSSGQLTDTQYF
j_gene: TRBJ1-2; v_gene: TRBV19; abundance: .; d_gene: TRBD1; CDR3nt: TGTGCCAGTAGCCTAGACAGGGCACGGAATGGCTACACCTTC; CDR3aa: CASSLDRARNGYTF
j_gene: TRBJ1-6; v_gene: TRBV10-3; abundance: .; d_gene: .; CDR3nt: TGTGCCATCAGTGGGGGGAGGGGGAATTCACCCCTCCACTTT; CDR3aa: CAISGGRGNSPLHF
j_gene: TRBJ2-5; v_gene: TRBV7-9; abundance: many; d_gene: TRBD2; CDR3nt: TGTGCCAGCAGCTTAGACCTAGCGGGTAGAGGAGAGACCCAGTACTTC; CDR3aa: CASSLDLAGRGETQYF
j_gene: TRBJ2-7; v_gene: TRBV5-1; abundance: few; d_gene: TRBD1; CDR3nt: TGCGCCAGCAGCTTGGCTGGGATGACAGGGGGGGCCTACGAGCAGTACTTC; CDR3aa: CASSLAGMTGGAYEQYF
j_gene: TRBJ2-3; v_gene: TRBV30; abundance: few; d_gene: .; CDR3nt: TGTGCCTGGGGGACTGGCGGCACAGATACGCAGTATTTT; CDR3aa: CAWGTGGTDTQYF
j_gene: TRBJ2-7; v_gene: TRBV29-1; abundance: .; d_gene: .; CDR3nt: TGCAGCGTTGCCATATGGGGTGGGGGCCGAGTTGGTTCGAACGAGCAGTACTTC; CDR3aa: CSVAIWGGGRVGSNEQYF
j_gene: TRBJ1-1; v_gene: TRBV7-9; abundance: few; d_gene: .; CDR3nt: TGTGCCAGCAGCTTATCGGTCGGGGACACTGAAGCTTTCTTT; CDR3aa: CASSLSVGDTEAFF
j_gene: TRBJ1-1; v_gene: TRBV6-4; abundance: .; d_gene: .; CDR3nt: TGTGCCAGCAGTGAAGGCAGAGGCACTGAAGCTTTCTTT; CDR3aa: CASSEGRGTEAFF
j_gene: TRBJ2-5; v_gene: TRBV9; abundance: few; d_gene: TRBD2; CDR3nt: TGTGCCAGCAGCGTAGGGGGGGGTCAATCAGAGACCCAGTACTTC; CDR3aa: CASSVGGGQSETQYF
j_gene: TRBJ2-1; v_gene: TRBV30; abundance: .; d_gene: TRBD2; CDR3nt: TGTGCCTGGATCGCGGGGGTGGCCTACAATGAGCAGTTCTTC; CDR3aa: CAWIAGVAYNEQFF
j_gene: TRBJ1-2; v_gene: TRBV10-3; abundance: many; d_gene: TRBD1; CDR3nt: TGTGCCATCGGGACGACAGGGTCTGGCTACACCTTC; CDR3aa: CAIGTTGSGYTF
j_gene: TRBJ2-7; v_gene: TRBV4-1; abundance: .; d_gene: TRBD2; CDR3nt: TGCGCCAGCAGCCATCCTCCGGAGGCGACTAGCGGGAGGACAAACGAGCAGTACTTC; CDR3aa: CASSHPPEATSGRTNEQYF
j_gene: TRBJ2-5; v_gene: TRBV18; abundance: .; d_gene: .; CDR3nt: TGTGCCAGCTCAGTAGTGTCCCAACAAGAGACCCAGTACTTC; CDR3aa: CASSVVSQQETQYF
j_gene: TRBJ2-7; v_gene: TRBV21-1; abundance: .; d_gene: .; CDR3nt: TGTGCCAGCAGCAAAGGGTACGTCAGGGGAGTCTCCTACGAGCAGTACTTC; CDR3aa: CASSKGYVRGVSYEQYF
j_gene: TRBJ1-1; v_gene: TRBV28; abundance: few; d_gene: .; CDR3nt: TGTGCCAGCAGTCCCATGGGGCCGAACACTGAAGCTTTCTTT; CDR3aa: CASSPMGPNTEAFF
j_gene: TRBJ2-6; v_gene: TRBV19; abundance: .; d_gene: .; CDR3nt: TGTGCCAGTAACAAGTGGGACACTGGGGCCAACGTCCTGACTTTC; CDR3aa: CASNKWDTGANVLTF
j_gene: TRBJ1-2; v_gene: TRBV18; abundance: .; d_gene: TRBD1; CDR3nt: TGTGCCAGCTCACTCGGGGACAGGGGTGTCTATGGCTACACCTTC; CDR3aa: CASSLGDRGVYGYTF
j_gene: TRBJ2-7; v_gene: TRBV15; abundance: .; d_gene: TRBD1; CDR3nt: TGTGCCACCAGCAGATCCGGGACAGGGGTCTACGAGCAGTACTTC; CDR3aa: CATSRSGTGVYEQYF
j_gene: TRBJ2-7; v_gene: TRBV27; abundance: few; d_gene: .; CDR3nt: TGTGCCAGCACCTTCACAACAGGGTTCGAGCAGTACTTC; CDR3aa: CASTFTTGFEQYF
j_gene: TRBJ2-3; v_gene: TRBV11-2; abundance: few; d_gene: TRBD2; CDR3nt: TGTGCCAGCAGCTTAGTCGGGGGGGCGACAGATACGCAGTATTTT; CDR3aa: CASSLVGGATDTQYF
j_gene: TRBJ1-2; v_gene: TRBV19; abundance: few; d_gene: TRBD1; CDR3nt: TGTGCCAGTAGCCCGGACAGGGGTAACTATGGCTACACCTTC; CDR3aa: CASSPDRGNYGYTF
j_gene: TRBJ2-3; v_gene: TRBV28; abundance: .; d_gene: .; CDR3nt: TGTGCCAGCGCTTTGCTAGCTGTGAGGGTAGATACGCAGTATTTT; CDR3aa: CASALLAVRVDTQYF
j_gene: TRBJ2-1; v_gene: TRBV5-6; abundance: .; d_gene: .; CDR3nt: TGTGCCAGCAGCTTGATTCGGCTGTTGAGCGGGCAGTTCTTC; CDR3aa: CASSLIRLLSGQFF
j_gene: TRBJ2-2; v_gene: TRBV5-4; abundance: .; d_gene: TRBD1; CDR3nt: TGTGCCAGCAGCCCGGGACAGGGAAACACCGGGGAGCTGTTTTTT; CDR3aa: CASSPGQGNTGELFF
j_gene: TRBJ1-1; v_gene: TRBV18; abundance: few; d_gene: .; CDR3nt: TGTGCCAGCTCCCCGACTCAACCGGCCCGGGTCACTGAAGCTTTCTTT; CDR3aa: CASSPTQPARVTEAFF
j_gene: TRBJ1-4; v_gene: TRBV25-1; abundance: few; d_gene: .; CDR3nt: TGTGCCAGCAGTGAACACAGGGCTGATGAAAAACTGTTTTTT; CDR3aa: CASSEHRADEKLFF
j_gene: TRBJ2-7; v_gene: TRBV6-1; abundance: once; d_gene: .; CDR3nt: TGTGCCAGCAGTGAAGCAGGGACACCTTCGAGCTCCTACGAGCAGTACTTC; CDR3aa: CASSEAGTPSSSYEQYF
j_gene: TRBJ2-2; v_gene: TRBV2; abundance: few; d_gene: TRBD2; CDR3nt: TGTGCCAGCACTACCCCTCGGGGGGGCACCGGGGAGCTGTTTTTT; CDR3aa: CASTTPRGGTGELFF
j_gene: TRBJ1-1; v_gene: TRBV5-1; abundance: few; d_gene: .; CDR3nt: TGCGCCAGCAAAGAGCCCGGGGACACTGAAGCTTTCTTT; CDR3aa: CASKEPGDTEAFF
j_gene: TRBJ2-3; v_gene: TRBV5-6; abundance: .; d_gene: .; CDR3nt: TGTGCCAGCAGCTTGGCTGGACAAGGGCAGGTTTTTTTT; CDR3aa: CASSLAGQGQVFF
j_gene: TRBJ2-4; v_gene: TRBV20-1; abundance: few; d_gene: .; CDR3nt: TGCAGTGCTAGAGATAGGGGGAGGGAGTACTTC; CDR3aa: CSARDRGREYF
j_gene: TRBJ2-7; v_gene: TRBV6-5; abundance: many; d_gene: .; CDR3nt: TGTGCCAGCAGCCCGACACCCTACGAGCAGTACTTC; CDR3aa: CASSPTPYEQYF
j_gene: TRBJ2-5; v_gene: TRBV10-3; abundance: few; d_gene: TRBD2; CDR3nt: TGTGCCATCAGGCTACTAGCGGGAGGTCCGGAGACCCAGTACTTC; CDR3aa: CAIRLLAGGPETQYF
j_gene: TRBJ1-1; v_gene: TRBV30; abundance: few; d_gene: .; CDR3nt: TGTGCCTGGAGGGGAGGAGGTCCCCTTGAAGCTTTCTTT; CDR3aa: CAWRGGGPLEAFF
j_gene: TRBJ2-1; v_gene: TRBV4-1; abundance: .; d_gene: TRBD2; CDR3nt: TGCGCCAGCAGCCCACTAGCGAACAATGAGCAGTTCTTC; CDR3aa: CASSPLANNEQFF
j_gene: TRBJ2-1; v_gene: TRBV30; abundance: many; d_gene: .; CDR3nt: TGTGCCTGGAGCACAGGGATTAACACTGAGCAGTTCTTC; CDR3aa: CAWSTGINTEQFF
j_gene: TRBJ2-7; v_gene: TRBV5-1; abundance: .; d_gene: TRBD2; CDR3nt: TGCGCCAGCAGCTTGTCCCTTGCGGGAGGGCCCTACGAGCAGTACTTC; CDR3aa: CASSLSLAGGPYEQYF
j_gene: TRBJ2-1; v_gene: TRBV7-2; abundance: few; d_gene: TRBD2; CDR3nt: TGTGCCAGCAGTCATATAGGGACTAGCGGGAGACTCTACAATGAGCAGTTCTTC; CDR3aa: CASSHIGTSGRLYNEQFF
j_gene: TRBJ2-7; v_gene: TRBV30; abundance: few; d_gene: TRBD1; CDR3nt: TGTGCCTGGACAGGGGGCCTCTACGAGCAGTACTTC; CDR3aa: CAWTGGLYEQYF
j_gene: TRBJ2-3; v_gene: TRBV10-3; abundance: .; d_gene: TRBD2; CDR3nt: TGTGCCATCTCGGGACTAGCGGTTTCGGATACGCAGTATTTT; CDR3aa: CAISGLAVSDTQYF
j_gene: TRBJ2-7; v_gene: TRBV9; abundance: .; d_gene: .; CDR3nt: TGTGCCAGCAGCGTAGGTGTTAAAGGGGAATCCGAGCAGTACTTC; CDR3aa: CASSVGVKGESEQYF
j_gene: TRBJ2-7; v_gene: TRBV9; abundance: .; d_gene: .; CDR3nt: TGTGCCAGCAGCACGATTTACTCCGAGCAGTACTTC; CDR3aa: CASSTIYSEQYF
j_gene: TRBJ1-1; v_gene: TRBV7-8; abundance: .; d_gene: TRBD1; CDR3nt: TGTGCCAGCAGCCCTGACAGGGACGCTGAAGCTTTCTTT; CDR3aa: CASSPDRDAEAFF